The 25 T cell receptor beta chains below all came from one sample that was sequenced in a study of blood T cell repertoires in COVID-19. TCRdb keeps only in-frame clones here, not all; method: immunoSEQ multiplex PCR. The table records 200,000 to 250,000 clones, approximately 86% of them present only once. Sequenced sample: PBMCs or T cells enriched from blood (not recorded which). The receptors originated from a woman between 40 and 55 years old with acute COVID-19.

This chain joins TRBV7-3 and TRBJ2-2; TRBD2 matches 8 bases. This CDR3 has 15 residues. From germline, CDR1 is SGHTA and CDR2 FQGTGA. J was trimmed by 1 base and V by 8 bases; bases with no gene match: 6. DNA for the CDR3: TGTGCCAGCGCCCGGGGGGGAGTGAACACCGGGGAGCTGTTTTTT. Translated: CASARGGVNTGELFF.

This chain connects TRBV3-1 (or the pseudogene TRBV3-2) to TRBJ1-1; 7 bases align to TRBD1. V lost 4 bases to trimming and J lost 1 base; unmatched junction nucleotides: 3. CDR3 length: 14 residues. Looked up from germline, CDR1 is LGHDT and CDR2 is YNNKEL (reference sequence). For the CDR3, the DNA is TGTGCCAGCAGCCTCAGACAGGGGAACACTGAAGCTTTCTTT. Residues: CASSLRQGNTEAFF.

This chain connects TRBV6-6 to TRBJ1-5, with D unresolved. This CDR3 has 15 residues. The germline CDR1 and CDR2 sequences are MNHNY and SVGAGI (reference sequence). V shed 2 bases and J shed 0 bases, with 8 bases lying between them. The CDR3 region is CASSYEQYSNQPQHF. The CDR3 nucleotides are TGTGCCAGCAGTTACGAACAGTATAGCAATCAGCCCCAGCATTTT.

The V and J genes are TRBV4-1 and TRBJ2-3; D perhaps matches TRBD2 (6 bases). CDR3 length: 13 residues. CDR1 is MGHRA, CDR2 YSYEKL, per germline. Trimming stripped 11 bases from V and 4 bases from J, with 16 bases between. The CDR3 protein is CAGGSGLPDTQYF. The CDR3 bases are TGCGCCGGGGGGAGCGGACTCCCAGATACGCAGTATTTT.

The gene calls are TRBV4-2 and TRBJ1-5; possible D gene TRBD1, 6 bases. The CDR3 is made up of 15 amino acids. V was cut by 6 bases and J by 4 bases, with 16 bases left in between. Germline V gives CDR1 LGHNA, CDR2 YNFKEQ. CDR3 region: CASSPTDRDNQPQHF. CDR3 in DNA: TGTGCCAGCAGTCCCACGGACAGAGATAATCAGCCCCAGCATTTT.

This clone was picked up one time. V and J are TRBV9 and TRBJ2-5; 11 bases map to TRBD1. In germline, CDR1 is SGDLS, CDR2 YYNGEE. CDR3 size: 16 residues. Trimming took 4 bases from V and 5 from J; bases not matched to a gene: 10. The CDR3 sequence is CASSFNPRTGGETQYF. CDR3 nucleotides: TGTGCCAGCAGCTTCAACCCCCGGACAGGGGGCGAGACCCAGTACTTC. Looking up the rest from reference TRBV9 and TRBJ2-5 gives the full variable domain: DSGVTQTPKHLITATGQRVTLRCSPRSGDLSVYWYQQSLDQGLQFLIQYYNGEERAKGNILERFSAQQFPDLHSELNLSSLELGDSALYFCASSFNPRTGGETQYFGPGTRLLVL.

DNA for the CDR3: TGTGCCAGCAGCTCGGACAGGGGATATAGCAATCAGCCCCAGCATTTT. This gives the protein CASSSDRGYSNQPQHF. The chain couples TRBV6-2 or TRBV6-3 to TRBJ1-5; 9 nucleotides match TRBD1. The CDR3 length is 16 residues. Losses at the gene ends were 6 bases for V and 0 bases for J; bases not matched to a gene: 6. Germline CDR1 and CDR2: MNHEY and SVGEGT.

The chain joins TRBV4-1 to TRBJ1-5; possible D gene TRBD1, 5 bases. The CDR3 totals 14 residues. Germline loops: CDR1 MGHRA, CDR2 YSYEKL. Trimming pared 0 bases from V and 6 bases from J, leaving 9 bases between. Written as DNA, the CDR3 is TGCGCCAGCAGCCAAGATGGAGGGGTTCAGCCCCAGCATTTT. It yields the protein CASSQDGGVQPQHF.

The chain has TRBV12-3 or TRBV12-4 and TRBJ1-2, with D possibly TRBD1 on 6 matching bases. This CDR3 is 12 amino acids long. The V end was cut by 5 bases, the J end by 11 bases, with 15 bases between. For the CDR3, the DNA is TGTGCCAGCAGTCCGGACAGCTTCAAATACACCTTC. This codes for CASSPDSFKYTF.

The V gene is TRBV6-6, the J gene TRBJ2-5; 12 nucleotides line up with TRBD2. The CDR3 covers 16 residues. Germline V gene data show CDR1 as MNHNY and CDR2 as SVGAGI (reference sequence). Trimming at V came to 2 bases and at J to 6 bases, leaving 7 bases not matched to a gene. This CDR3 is CASSYETSGRTKTQYF. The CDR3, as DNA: TGTGCCAGCAGTTACGAGACTAGCGGGAGAACGAAGACCCAGTACTTC.

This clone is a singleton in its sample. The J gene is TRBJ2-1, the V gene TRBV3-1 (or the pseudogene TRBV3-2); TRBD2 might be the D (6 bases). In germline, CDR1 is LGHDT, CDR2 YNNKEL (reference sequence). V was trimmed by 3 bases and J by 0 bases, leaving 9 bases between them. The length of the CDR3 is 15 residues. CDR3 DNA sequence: TGTGCCAGCAGCCAGGGGGGTGGCTCCTACAATGAGCAGTTCTTC. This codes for CASSQGGGSYNEQFF.

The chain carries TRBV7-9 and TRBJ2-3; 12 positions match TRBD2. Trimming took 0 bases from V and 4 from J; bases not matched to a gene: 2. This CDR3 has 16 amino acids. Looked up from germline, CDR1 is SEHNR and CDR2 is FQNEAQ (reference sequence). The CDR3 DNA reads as TGTGCCAGCAGCTTAGCCCTAGCGGGGGGGGCAGATACGCAGTATTTT. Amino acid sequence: CASSLALAGGADTQYF.

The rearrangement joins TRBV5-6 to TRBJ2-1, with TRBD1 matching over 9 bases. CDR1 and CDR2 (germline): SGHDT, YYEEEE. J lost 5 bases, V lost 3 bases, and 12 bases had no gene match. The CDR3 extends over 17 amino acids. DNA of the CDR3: TGTGCCAGCAGCTCCAGAATGGGGACAGGGACAAACAATGAGCAGTTCTTC. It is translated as CASSSRMGTGTNNEQFF.

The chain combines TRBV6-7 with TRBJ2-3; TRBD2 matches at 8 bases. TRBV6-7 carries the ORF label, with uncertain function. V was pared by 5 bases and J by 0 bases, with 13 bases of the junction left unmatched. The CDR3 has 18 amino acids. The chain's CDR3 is CASSIQIAGHDSTDTQYF. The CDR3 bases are TGTGCCAGCAGTATTCAAATAGCGGGGCACGATAGCACAGATACGCAGTATTTT.

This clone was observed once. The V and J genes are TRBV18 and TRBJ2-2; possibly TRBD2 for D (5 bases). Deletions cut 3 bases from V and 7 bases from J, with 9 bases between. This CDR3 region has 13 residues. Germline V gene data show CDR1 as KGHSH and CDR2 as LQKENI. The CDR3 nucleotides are TGTGCCAGCTCACCGGGAGCGAACGGGGAGCTGTTTTTT. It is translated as CASSPGANGELFF.

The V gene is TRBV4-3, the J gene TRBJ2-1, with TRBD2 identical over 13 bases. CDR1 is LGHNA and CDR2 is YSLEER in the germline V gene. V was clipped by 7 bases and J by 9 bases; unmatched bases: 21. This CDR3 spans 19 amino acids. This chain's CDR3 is CASTPGTSGMSGRDGEQFF. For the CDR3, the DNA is TGCGCCAGCACTCCGGGGACTAGCGGGATGTCGGGAAGGGACGGTGAGCAGTTCTTC.

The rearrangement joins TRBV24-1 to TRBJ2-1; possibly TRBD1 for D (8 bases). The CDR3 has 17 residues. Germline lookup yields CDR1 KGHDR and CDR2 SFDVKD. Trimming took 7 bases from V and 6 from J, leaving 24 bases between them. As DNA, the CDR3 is TGTGCCACCAGCGACGCTACTCGACAGGGGAGGGCCAATGAGCAGTTCTTC. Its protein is CATSDATRQGRANEQFF.

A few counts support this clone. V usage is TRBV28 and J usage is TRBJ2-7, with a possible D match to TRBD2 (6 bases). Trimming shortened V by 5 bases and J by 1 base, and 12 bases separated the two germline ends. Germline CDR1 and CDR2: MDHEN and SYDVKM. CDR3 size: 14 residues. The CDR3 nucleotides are TGTGCCAGCAGTGGGACTGCGGATTCCTACGAGCAGTACTTC. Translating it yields CASSGTADSYEQYF.

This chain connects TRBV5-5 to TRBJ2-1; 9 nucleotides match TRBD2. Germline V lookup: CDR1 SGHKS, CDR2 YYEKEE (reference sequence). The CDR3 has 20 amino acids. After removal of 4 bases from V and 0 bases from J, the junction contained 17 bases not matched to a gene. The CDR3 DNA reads TGTGCCAGCAGCGTGAGACTAGCGGAAATGCCATTTCCCTCCTACAATGAGCAGTTCTTC. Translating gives CASSVRLAEMPFPSYNEQFF. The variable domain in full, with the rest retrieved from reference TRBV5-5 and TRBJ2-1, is DAGVTQSPTHLIKTRGQQVTLRCSPISGHKSVSWYQQVLGQGPQFIFQYYEKEERGRGNFPDRFSARQFPNYSSELNVNALLLGDSALYLCASSVRLAEMPFPSYNEQFFGPGTRLTVL.

The CDR3 sequence: CASSLGGTSGKGEQFF. The CDR3 DNA reads as TGTGCCAGCAGCTTGGGTGGGACTAGCGGGAAGGGTGAGCAGTTCTTC. The chain couples TRBV5-4 to TRBJ2-1; TRBD2 matches 13 bases. The germline CDR1 and CDR2 sequences are SGHNT and YYREEE (reference sequence). The CDR3 consists of 16 residues. The ends lost 0 bases at V and 9 bases at J; junction bases unmatched: 6. The variable domain in full, with the rest retrieved from reference TRBV5-4 and TRBJ2-1, is ETGVTQSPTHLIKTRGQQVTLRCSSQSGHNTVSWYQQALGQGPQFIFQYYREEENGRGNFPPRFSGLQFPNYSSELNVNALELDDSALYLCASSLGGTSGKGEQFFGPGTRLTVL.

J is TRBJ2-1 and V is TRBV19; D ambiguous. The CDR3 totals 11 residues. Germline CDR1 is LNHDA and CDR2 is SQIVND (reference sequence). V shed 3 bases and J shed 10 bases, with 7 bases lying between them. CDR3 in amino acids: CASSMSKEQFF. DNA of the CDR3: TGTGCCAGTAGTATGTCTAAAGAGCAGTTCTTC. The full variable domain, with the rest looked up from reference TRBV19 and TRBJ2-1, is DGGITQSPKYLFRKEGQNVTLSCEQNLNHDAMYWYRQDPGQGLRLIYYSQIVNDFQKGDIAEGYSVSREKKESFPLTVTSAQKNPTAFYLCASSMSKEQFFGPGTRLTVL.

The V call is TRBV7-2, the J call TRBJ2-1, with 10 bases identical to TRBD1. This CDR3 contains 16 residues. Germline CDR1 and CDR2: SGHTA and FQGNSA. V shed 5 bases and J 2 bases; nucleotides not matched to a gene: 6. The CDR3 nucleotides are TGTGCCAGCAGCATGACCGGGACAGGGGCCTACAATGAGCAGTTCTTC. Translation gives CASSMTGTGAYNEQFF.

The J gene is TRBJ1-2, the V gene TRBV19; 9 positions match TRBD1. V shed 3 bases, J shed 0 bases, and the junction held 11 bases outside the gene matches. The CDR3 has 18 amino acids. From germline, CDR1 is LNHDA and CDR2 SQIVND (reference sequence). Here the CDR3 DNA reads TGTGCCAGTAGTATGGACAGGGGCGTAACCACTCCTAACTATGGCTACACCTTC. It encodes CASSMDRGVTTPNYGYTF.

CDR3 DNA: TGTGCCAGCAGCCGAGGGGGCGAGGGTGAAAAACTGTTTTTT. This sequence encodes CASSRGGEGEKLFF. This sequence joins TRBV12-1 and TRBJ1-4; the table's TRBD1 call for D was not verified on the DNA. TRBV12-1 is a known pseudogene. The CDR3 loop spans 14 amino acids.

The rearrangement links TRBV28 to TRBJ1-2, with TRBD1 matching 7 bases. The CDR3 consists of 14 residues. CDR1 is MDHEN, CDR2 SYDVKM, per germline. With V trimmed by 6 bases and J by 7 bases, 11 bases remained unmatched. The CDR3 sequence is CASSPGGQVRGYTF. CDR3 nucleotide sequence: TGTGCCAGCAGCCCTGGCGGACAGGTGCGTGGCTACACCTTC.